A single sample is the source of the 3 T cell receptor beta chains below, sequenced in a study of T cell changes during pregnancy in multiple sclerosis. The repertoire was sequenced with immunoSEQ multiplex PCR; TCRdb's copy has only in-frame clones and lacks some. The data show tens of thousands of clones, just over 90% seen once. This specimen was peripheral blood, taken in the first trimester of pregnancy. The receptors come from a female donor with multiple sclerosis, enrolled in a pregnancy study.

In DNA, the CDR3 is TGTGCCAGCAGCTTGGTGGTGGGACTAGCGATAGGCGACGAGCAGTACTTC. It is translated as CASSLVVGLAIGDEQYF. This rearrangement joins TRBV5-5 to TRBJ2-7; 10 bases fit TRBD2. CDR3 length: 17 residues. Germline assignment: CDR1 SGHKS and CDR2 YYEKEE (reference sequence). The V gene end was trimmed by 0 bases and the J gene end by 5 bases; junction bases not matched to a gene: 11.

The rearrangement joins TRBV7-2 to TRBJ2-5, with 7 bases that match TRBD1. Germline CDR1 is SGHTA and CDR2 is FQGNSA. The CDR3 totals 15 residues. With 3 bases clipped from V and 9 bases from J, the junction kept 13 bases outside the gene matches. The CDR3 spells CASSLQQGSAGSQYF. CDR3 in DNA: TGTGCCAGCAGCTTGCAACAGGGGTCCGCAGGGTCCCAGTACTTC.

CDR3 sequence (DNA): TGTGCCAGCAGCGGGATAACTAGCGGGGGAATAGTGGGGCAGTTCTTC. Translated: CASSGITSGGIVGQFF. The rearrangement links TRBV9 to TRBJ2-1; TRBD2 matches at 11 bases. With 3 bases clipped from V and 12 bases from J, the junction kept 14 bases outside the gene matches. Germline V gene lookup returns CDR1 SGDLS and CDR2 YYNGEE. CDR3 size: 16 residues. The full variable domain, in which reference TRBV9 and TRBJ2-1 provide the parts outside the CDR3, is DSGVTQTPKHLITATGQRVTLRCSPRSGDLSVYWYQQSLDQGLQFLIQYYNGEERAKGNILERFSAQQFPDLHSELNLSSLELGDSALYFCASSGITSGGIVGQFFGPGTRLTVL.